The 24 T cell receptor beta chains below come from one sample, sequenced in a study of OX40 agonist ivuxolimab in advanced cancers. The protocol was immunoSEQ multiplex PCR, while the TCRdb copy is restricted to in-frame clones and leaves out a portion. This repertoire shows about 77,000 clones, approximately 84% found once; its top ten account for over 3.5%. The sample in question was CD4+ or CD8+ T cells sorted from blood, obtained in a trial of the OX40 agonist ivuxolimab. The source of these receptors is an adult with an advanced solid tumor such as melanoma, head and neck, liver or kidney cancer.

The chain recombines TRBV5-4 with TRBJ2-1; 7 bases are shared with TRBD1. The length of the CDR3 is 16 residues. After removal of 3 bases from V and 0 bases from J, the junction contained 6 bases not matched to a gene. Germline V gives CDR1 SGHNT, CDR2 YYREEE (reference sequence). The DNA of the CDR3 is TGTGCCAGCAGCTCGGCAGCAGGGGGCTCCTACAATGAGCAGTTCTTC. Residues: CASSSAAGGSYNEQFF.

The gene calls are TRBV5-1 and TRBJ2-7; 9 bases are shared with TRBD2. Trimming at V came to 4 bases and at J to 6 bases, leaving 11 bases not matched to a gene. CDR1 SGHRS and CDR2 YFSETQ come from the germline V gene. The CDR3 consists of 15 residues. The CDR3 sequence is CASSAGAGGAGEQYF. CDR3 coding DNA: TGCGCCAGCAGCGCAGGCGCGGGGGGGGCCGGCGAGCAGTACTTC.

As DNA, the CDR3 is TGTGCCAGCAAAAACCGTGGGAGAGTAAGTACCGGGGAGCTGTTTTTT. Encoded protein: CASKNRGRVSTGELFF. V usage is TRBV11-2 and J usage is TRBJ2-2, with D tentatively TRBD2 (5 bases). The CDR3 is 16 amino acids. The V gene lost 7 bases and the J gene lost 5 bases, with 20 bases spanning the gap. Germline V gene lookup returns CDR1 SGHAT and CDR2 FQNNGV.

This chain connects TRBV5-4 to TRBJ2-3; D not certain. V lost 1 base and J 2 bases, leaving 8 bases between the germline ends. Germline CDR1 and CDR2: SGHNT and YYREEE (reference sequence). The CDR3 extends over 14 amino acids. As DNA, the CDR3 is TGTGCCAGCAGCTTGTACGGTAACACAGATACGCAGTATTTT. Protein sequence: CASSLYGNTDTQYF.

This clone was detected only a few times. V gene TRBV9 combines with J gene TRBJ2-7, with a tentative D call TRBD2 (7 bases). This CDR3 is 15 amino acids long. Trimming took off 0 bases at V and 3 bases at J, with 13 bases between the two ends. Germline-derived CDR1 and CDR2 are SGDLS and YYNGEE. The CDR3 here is CASSVGEGVVYEQYF. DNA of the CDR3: TGTGCCAGCAGCGTAGGGGAGGGGGTCGTCTACGAGCAGTACTTC.

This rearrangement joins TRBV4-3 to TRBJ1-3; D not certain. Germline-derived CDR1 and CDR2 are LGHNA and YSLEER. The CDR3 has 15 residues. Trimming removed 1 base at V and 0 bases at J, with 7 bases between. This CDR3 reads CASSQGVVSGNTIYF. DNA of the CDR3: TGCGCCAGCAGCCAAGGAGTCGTCTCTGGAAACACCATATATTTT.

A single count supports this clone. The CDR3 sequence is CASRTAAANQETQYF. The CDR3 nucleotides are TGTGCCAGCAGGACCGCGGCGGCGAACCAAGAGACCCAGTACTTC. This rearrangement joins TRBV5-5 to TRBJ2-5; D unclear. Germline V gives CDR1 SGHKS, CDR2 YYEKEE (reference sequence). Trimming removed 5 bases at V and 0 bases at J, with 14 bases between. The CDR3 is made up of 15 amino acids.

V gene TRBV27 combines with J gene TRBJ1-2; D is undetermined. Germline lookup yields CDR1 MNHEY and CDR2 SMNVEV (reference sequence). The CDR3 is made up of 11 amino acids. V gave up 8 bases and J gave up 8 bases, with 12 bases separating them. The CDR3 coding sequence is TGTGCCAGCCGGGGTGTCAGCGGCTACACCTTC. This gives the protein CASRGVSGYTF.

The CDR3 here is CASSSRGGTSGSYEQYF. In nucleotides, the CDR3 is TGTGCCAGCAGCTCCCGAGGAGGGACTAGCGGCAGCTACGAGCAGTACTTC. The chain uses TRBV11-2 and TRBJ2-7; 11 bases map to TRBD2. The trim removed 4 bases at V and 3 bases at J, leaving 11 bases unmatched. The CDR3 loop spans 17 amino acids. Germline values: CDR1 SGHAT, CDR2 FQNNGV. The entire variable domain, with the rest obtained from reference TRBV11-2 and TRBJ2-7, is as follows: EAGVAQSPRYKIIEKRQSVAFWCNPISGHATLYWYQQILGQGPKLLIQFQNNGVVDDSQLPKDRFSAERLKGVDSTLKIQPAKLEDSAVYLCASSSRGGTSGSYEQYFGPGTRLTVT.

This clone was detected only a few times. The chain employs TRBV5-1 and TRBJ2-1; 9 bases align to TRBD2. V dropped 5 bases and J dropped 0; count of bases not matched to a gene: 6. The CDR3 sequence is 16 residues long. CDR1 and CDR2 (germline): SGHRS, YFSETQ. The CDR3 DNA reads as TGCGCCAGCAGAGCGGGGGGCGGTATCTCCTACAATGAGCAGTTCTTC. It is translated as CASRAGGGISYNEQFF.

CDR3 residues: CASSYVRGDYGYTF. Here the CDR3 DNA reads TGTGCCAGCAGTTACGTCAGGGGGGACTATGGCTACACCTTC. J is TRBJ1-2 and V is TRBV6-5, with 7 bases aligning to TRBD1. Germline trimming cut 2 bases from V and 3 bases from J; bases unmatched to any gene: 3. The CDR3 totals 14 residues. The germline V gene has CDR1 MNHEY and CDR2 SVGAGI.

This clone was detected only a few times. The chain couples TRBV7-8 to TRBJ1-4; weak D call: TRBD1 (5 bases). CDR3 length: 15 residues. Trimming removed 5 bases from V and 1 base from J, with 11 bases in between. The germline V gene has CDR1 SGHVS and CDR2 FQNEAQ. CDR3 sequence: CASSGRQITNEKLFF. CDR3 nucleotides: TGTGCCAGCAGCGGACGACAGATAACTAATGAAAAACTGTTTTTT.

The DNA of the CDR3 is TGTGCCAGCTCACCACAAGGGGGCTTCGGCAATCAGCCCCAGCATTTT. As protein: CASSPQGGFGNQPQHF. This chain connects TRBV18 to TRBJ1-5; 7 bases are a match to TRBD1. The V gene end was trimmed by 1 base and the J gene end by 2 bases; junction bases not matched to a gene: 5. The CDR3 runs 16 residues. The V gene's germline CDR1 is KGHSH and CDR2 LQKENI.

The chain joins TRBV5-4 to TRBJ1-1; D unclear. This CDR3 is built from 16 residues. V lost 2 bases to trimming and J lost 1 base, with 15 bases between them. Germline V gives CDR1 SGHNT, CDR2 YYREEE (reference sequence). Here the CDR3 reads CASSLRAPGGNTEAFF. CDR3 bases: TGTGCCAGCAGCTTACGGGCCCCGGGAGGGAACACTGAAGCTTTCTTT.

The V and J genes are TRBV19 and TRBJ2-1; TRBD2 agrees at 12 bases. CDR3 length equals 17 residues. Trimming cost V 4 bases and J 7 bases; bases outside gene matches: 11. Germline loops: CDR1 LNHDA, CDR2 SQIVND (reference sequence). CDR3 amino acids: CASSRGPSGGAINEQFF. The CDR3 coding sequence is TGTGCCAGTAGTAGGGGCCCTAGCGGGGGGGCCATAAATGAGCAGTTCTTC.

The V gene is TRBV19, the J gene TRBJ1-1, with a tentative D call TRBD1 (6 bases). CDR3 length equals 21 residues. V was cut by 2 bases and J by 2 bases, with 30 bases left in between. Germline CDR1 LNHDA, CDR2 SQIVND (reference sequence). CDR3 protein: CASSIPPGRGFDIPENTEAFF. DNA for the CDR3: TGTGCCAGTAGTATACCCCCTGGCAGGGGTTTCGACATTCCAGAAAACACTGAAGCTTTCTTT.

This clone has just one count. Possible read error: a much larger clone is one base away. The CDR3, as DNA: TGTGCCAGCAGCCCGGGACAGGGGAACTATGGCTACACCTTC. Residues: CASSPGQGNYGYTF. The J gene is TRBJ1-2, the V gene TRBV7-2, with 10 bases that match TRBD1. The CDR3 has 14 amino acids. Germline CDR1 reads SGHTA; CDR2 reads FQGNSA. The V and J ends lost 5 bases and 2 bases, in that order; junction bases with no gene match: 2.

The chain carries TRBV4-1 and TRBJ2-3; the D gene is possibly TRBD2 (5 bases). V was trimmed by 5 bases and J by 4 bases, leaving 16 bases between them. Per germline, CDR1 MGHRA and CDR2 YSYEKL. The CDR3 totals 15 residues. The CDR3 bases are TGCGCCAGCAGCGGTGAGTCGGGCGGGCCAGATACGCAGTATTTT. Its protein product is CASSGESGGPDTQYF.

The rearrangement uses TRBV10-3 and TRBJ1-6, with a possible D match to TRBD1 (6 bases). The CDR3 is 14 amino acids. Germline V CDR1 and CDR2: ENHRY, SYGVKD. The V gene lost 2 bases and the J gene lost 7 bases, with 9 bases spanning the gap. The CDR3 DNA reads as TGTGCCATCAGTGAGGGGGGGCTAAATTCACCCCTCCACTTT. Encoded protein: CAISEGGLNSPLHF.

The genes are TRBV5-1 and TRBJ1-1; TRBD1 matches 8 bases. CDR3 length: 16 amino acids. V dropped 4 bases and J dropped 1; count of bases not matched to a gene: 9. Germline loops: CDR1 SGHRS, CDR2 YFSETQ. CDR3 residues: CASSPEVTGGNTEAFF. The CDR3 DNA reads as TGCGCCAGCAGCCCCGAGGTTACAGGGGGGAACACTGAAGCTTTCTTT.

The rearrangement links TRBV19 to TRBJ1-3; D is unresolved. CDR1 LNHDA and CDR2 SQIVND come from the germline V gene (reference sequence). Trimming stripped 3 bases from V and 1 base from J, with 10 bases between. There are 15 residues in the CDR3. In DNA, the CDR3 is TGTGCCAGTAGTATCAACTGGAGGTCTGGAAACACCATATATTTT. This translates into CASSINWRSGNTIYF.

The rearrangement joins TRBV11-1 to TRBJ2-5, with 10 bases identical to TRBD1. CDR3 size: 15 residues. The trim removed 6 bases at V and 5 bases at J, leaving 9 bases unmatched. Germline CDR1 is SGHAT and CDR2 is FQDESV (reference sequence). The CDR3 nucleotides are TGTGCCAGCAGAGCCGGGACAGGGGAGTCGGAGACCCAGTACTTC. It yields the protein CASRAGTGESETQYF.

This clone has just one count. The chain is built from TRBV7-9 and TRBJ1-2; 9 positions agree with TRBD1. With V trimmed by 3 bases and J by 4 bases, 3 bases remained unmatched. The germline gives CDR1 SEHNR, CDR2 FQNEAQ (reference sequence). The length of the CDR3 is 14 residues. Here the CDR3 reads CASSFGTGLYGYTF. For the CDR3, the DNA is TGTGCCAGCAGCTTCGGGACAGGGCTCTATGGCTACACCTTC.

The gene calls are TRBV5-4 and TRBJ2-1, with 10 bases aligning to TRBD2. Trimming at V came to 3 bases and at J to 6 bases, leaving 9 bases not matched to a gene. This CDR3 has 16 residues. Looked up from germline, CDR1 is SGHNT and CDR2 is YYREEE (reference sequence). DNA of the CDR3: TGTGCCAGCAGCTCCCCCGGAGCGGGGGGGCCCAATGAGCAGTTCTTC. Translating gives CASSSPGAGGPNEQFF.